This T cell receptor beta chain came from a study of blood T cell repertoires in COVID-19. Trimming at V came to 4 bases and at J to 4 bases, leaving 4 bases not matched to a gene. CDR3 size: 14 residues. The germline gives CDR1 MGHRA, CDR2 YSYEKL. Sequenced by immunoSEQ multiplex PCR; TCRdb stores in-frame clones only, minus some. The sample holds 300,000 to 350,000 clones; around 90% are singletons and the top ten take just over 9.5%. The chain links TRBV4-1 to TRBJ1-1; 9 bases agree with TRBD1. The receptor was derived from a man aged 30 to 45 with COVID-19, enrolled during active disease. Input material: peripheral blood. The CDR3 DNA sequence: TGCGCCAGCAGCCGAACAGGGGGCTTCACTGAAGCTTTCTTT. Encoded protein: CASSRTGGFTEAFF.